These 31 T cell receptor beta chains originate from one sample sequenced in a study of T cell responses to AZD1222 COVID-19 vaccine. Profiled with immunoSEQ multiplex PCR; TCRdb holds only in-frame clones, not every one. The table has roughly 160,000 clones, 88% seen once. Material: peripheral blood, obtained 28 days after the second AZD1222 dose. The receptors come from an adult who received the AZD1222 COVID-19 vaccine.

V usage is TRBV30 and J usage is TRBJ1-2, with D perhaps TRBD1 (5 bases). The CDR3 length is 11 residues. Trimming removed 1 base at V and 8 bases at J, with 8 bases between. Per the germline V gene, CDR1 is GTSNPN and CDR2 is SVGIG (reference sequence). CDR3 sequence reads: CAWSGGGGYTF. CDR3 in DNA: TGTGCCTGGAGTGGGGGCGGGGGCTACACCTTC.

The chain combines TRBV7-2 with TRBJ1-4; D possibly corresponds to TRBD1 (5 bases). CDR3 length: 15 amino acids. Trimming took off 5 bases at V and 2 bases at J, with 12 bases between the two ends. The germline V gene encodes CDR1 SGHTA and CDR2 FQGNSA. The CDR3 DNA reads as TGTGCCAGCAGCCCTCAGTGGGGGACTAATGAAAAACTGTTTTTT. Translation gives CASSPQWGTNEKLFF.

The table lists this clone with a few counts. The rearrangement joins TRBV6-5 to TRBJ1-5; D not certain. V was cut by 2 bases and J by 0 bases, with 5 bases left in between. The germline V gene encodes CDR1 MNHEY and CDR2 SVGAGI. The CDR3 is 14 residues long. The CDR3 region has the DNA TGTGCCAGCAGTTACAGCTCTAGCAATCAGCCCCAGCATTTT. Translating it yields CASSYSSSNQPQHF.

V and J are TRBV25-1 and TRBJ1-4, with 7 positions matching TRBD1. V was clipped by 5 bases and J by 7 bases; unmatched bases: 10. CDR3 size: 15 residues. CDR1 MGHDK and CDR2 SYGVNS come from the germline V gene. CDR3: CASSQTGFRSEKLFF. The CDR3 nucleotides are TGTGCCAGCAGTCAGACAGGGTTTCGGAGTGAAAAACTGTTTTTT.

The V and J genes are TRBV2 and TRBJ1-1; maybe TRBD1 (5 bases). Germline V gene data show CDR1 as SNHLY and CDR2 as FYNNEI. The CDR3 totals 13 residues. Trimming removed 3 bases at V and 2 bases at J, with 7 bases between. The CDR3 spells CASSEGLNTEAFF. Written as DNA, the CDR3 is TGTGCCAGCAGTGAGGGACTTAACACTGAAGCTTTCTTT.

This chain's CDR3 is CASSMGTAVPYEQYF. The CDR3 DNA is TGTGCCAGTAGTATGGGGACAGCCGTTCCCTACGAGCAGTACTTC. V usage is TRBV19 and J usage is TRBJ2-7; 7 nucleotides line up with TRBD1. CDR3 length: 15 amino acids. The germline V gene encodes CDR1 LNHDA and CDR2 SQIVND (reference sequence). V dropped 3 bases and J dropped 2; count of bases not matched to a gene: 7.

J is TRBJ1-2 and V is TRBV10-3, with D unresolved. This CDR3 is 13 amino acids long. V lost 9 bases and J lost 1, with 12 bases in between. CDR1 ENHRY and CDR2 SYGVKD come from the germline V gene. CDR3: CAIPRAFNYGYTF. CDR3 sequence (DNA): TGTGCCATTCCTAGGGCCTTTAACTATGGCTACACCTTC.

This chain connects TRBV9 to TRBJ1-2, with D perhaps TRBD1 (5 bases). The length of the CDR3 is 14 residues. Trimming removed 3 bases from V and 5 bases from J, with 14 bases in between. Germline V gives CDR1 SGDLS, CDR2 YYNGEE. CDR3 in amino acids: CASSASGGTYGYTF. The CDR3 coding sequence is TGTGCCAGCAGCGCCTCAGGAGGGACTTATGGCTACACCTTC.

This clone was counted once. The V call is TRBV5-5, the J call TRBJ2-3, with D unclear. Germline assignment: CDR1 SGHKS and CDR2 YYEKEE (reference sequence). V gave up 4 bases and J gave up 0 bases, with 12 bases separating them. The CDR3 covers 15 residues. CDR3 coding DNA: TGTGCCAGCAGCCTCCTCCCGATTAGCACAGATACGCAGTATTTT. This translates into CASSLLPISTDTQYF. The full variable domain, with the rest looked up from reference TRBV5-5 and TRBJ2-3, is DAGVTQSPTHLIKTRGQQVTLRCSPISGHKSVSWYQQVLGQGPQFIFQYYEKEERGRGNFPDRFSARQFPNYSSELNVNALLLGDSALYLCASSLLPISTDTQYFGPGTRLTVL.

The chain couples TRBV2 to TRBJ1-2, with 7 bases matching TRBD1. Looked up from germline, CDR1 is SNHLY and CDR2 is FYNNEI. V shed 3 bases, J shed 4 bases, and the junction held 5 bases outside the gene matches. The CDR3 spans 14 residues. CDR3 sequence: CASSETGSGYGYTF. For the CDR3, the DNA is TGTGCCAGCAGTGAGACAGGGTCAGGCTATGGCTACACCTTC.

V gene TRBV19 combines with J gene TRBJ2-1, with no clear D. CDR3 length: 11 amino acids. The germline gives CDR1 LNHDA, CDR2 SQIVND (reference sequence). The V and J ends lost 7 bases and 9 bases respectively, with 10 bases between them. Here the CDR3 DNA reads TGTGCCAGTACCCACTCCAGTGAGCAGTTCTTC. Translated, it gives CASTHSSEQFF.

A note on this clone: The sample carries other DNA sequences with the same CDR3. The V and J genes are TRBV5-6 and TRBJ1-1; D uncertain. CDR1 is SGHDT, CDR2 YYEEEE, per germline. V lost 0 bases to trimming and J lost 4 bases, with 4 bases between them. This CDR3 comprises 12 residues. The DNA for the CDR3 is TGTGCCAGCAGCTTGGTTAGCACTGAAGCTTTCTTT. It translates to CASSLVSTEAFF.

The genes are TRBV9 and TRBJ1-6, with a tentative D call TRBD1 (5 bases). The ends were cut back, 4 bases at V and 10 bases at J, with 18 bases in the middle. Germline CDR1 is SGDLS and CDR2 is YYNGEE. This CDR3 is 15 amino acids long. The DNA of the CDR3 is TGTGCCAGCAGCCGAGCACAGGTAATCGAATCACCCCTCCACTTT. Protein product: CASSRAQVIESPLHF.

This chain links TRBV4-2 with TRBJ2-2; 7 bases are a match to TRBD2. There are 16 residues in the CDR3. Trimming took 0 bases from V and 5 from J; bases not matched to a gene: 6. Germline CDR1 LGHNA, CDR2 YNFKEQ. The CDR3 loop is CASSQDLGGTTGELFF. The CDR3 DNA reads TGTGCCAGCAGCCAAGATCTGGGGGGGACTACCGGGGAGCTGTTTTTT.

This clone has more than one count but fewer than ten. The rearrangement joins TRBV10-3 to TRBJ1-6; the D gene is possibly TRBD1 (5 bases). This CDR3 contains 15 residues. In germline, CDR1 is ENHRY, CDR2 SYGVKD. Trimming stripped 4 bases from V and 7 bases from J, with 14 bases between. The DNA for the CDR3 is TGTGCCATCAGTGCGCAGGGCTCGGGGAATTCACCCCTCCACTTT. Translating it yields CAISAQGSGNSPLHF.

There are a few counts of this clone. The chain combines TRBV30 with TRBJ1-1; D gene unclear. Germline V gives CDR1 GTSNPN, CDR2 SVGIG (reference sequence). The CDR3 has 11 residues. The V end lost 5 bases, the J end lost 8 bases, and 12 bases lay between the germline ends. CDR3 sequence: CAWGRQREAFF. The DNA of the CDR3 is TGTGCCTGGGGACGGCAGAGAGAAGCTTTCTTT.

The rearrangement uses TRBV7-2 and TRBJ1-1; the D gene is possibly TRBD1 (6 bases). V lost 1 base and J 1 base, leaving 19 bases between the germline ends. The length of the CDR3 is 18 residues. Germline lookup yields CDR1 SGHTA and CDR2 FQGNSA. The DNA of the CDR3 is TGTGCCAGCAGCTTAGTGTCCGGGGACACCGGAGGGAACACTGAAGCTTTCTTT. It is translated as CASSLVSGDTGGNTEAFF.

The chain carries TRBV7-8 and TRBJ2-5; D is ambiguous. Trimming left V 6 bases short and J 1 base short, with 9 bases between. The germline V gene has CDR1 SGHVS and CDR2 FQNEAQ. The CDR3 length is 13 residues. CDR3 in amino acids: CASSSLPQETQYF. CDR3 in DNA: TGTGCCAGCAGTAGCCTCCCCCAAGAGACCCAGTACTTC.

The genes are TRBV28 and TRBJ1-1; perhaps TRBD1 as D (5 bases). V was cut by 4 bases and J by 3 bases, with 15 bases left in between. CDR1 and CDR2 from the germline V gene are MDHEN and SYDVKM. This CDR3 is 15 amino acids long. This CDR3 reads CASSSPPGADTEAFF. The CDR3 coding sequence is TGTGCCAGCAGTTCCCCCCCCGGGGCAGACACTGAAGCTTTCTTT.

The chain is built from TRBV5-6 and TRBJ2-2, with 7 bases that match TRBD2. The J segment lost 0 bases and the V segment lost 4 bases, leaving 6 bases of the junction unmatched. Germline V gene data show CDR1 as SGHDT and CDR2 as YYEEEE. There are 16 residues in the CDR3. The CDR3 bases are TGTGCCAGCAGCGTAGGCGGGAGTCCGAACACCGGGGAGCTGTTTTTT. This sequence encodes CASSVGGSPNTGELFF.

This chain joins TRBV30 and TRBJ1-5; D gene uncertain. V gave up 1 base and J gave up 4 bases, with 8 bases separating them. This CDR3 spans 13 amino acids. Germline-derived CDR1 and CDR2 are GTSNPN and SVGIG (reference sequence). For the CDR3, the DNA is TGTGCCTGGAGTGGAGGGCTAAATCAGCCCCAGCATTTT. Residues: CAWSGGLNQPQHF.

J is TRBJ1-3 and V is TRBV10-3; D not certain. The CDR3 extends over 13 amino acids. The germline CDR1 and CDR2 sequences are ENHRY and SYGVKD. Trimming took 6 bases from V and 0 from J, leaving 6 bases between them. Written as DNA, the CDR3 is TGTGCCATCAGCCAGAACTCTGGAAACACCATATATTTT. Its translation: CAISQNSGNTIYF.

CDR3 sequence: CASSGSGAFSYNEQFF. As DNA, the CDR3 is TGTGCCAGCAGCGGTAGCGGGGCATTCTCCTACAATGAGCAGTTCTTC. This sequence joins TRBV9 and TRBJ2-1, with 8 bases matching TRBD2. CDR3 length: 16 amino acids. Per germline, CDR1 SGDLS and CDR2 YYNGEE. The V segment lost 3 bases and the J segment 0 bases; nucleotides outside the gene matches: 5.

The rearrangement uses TRBV10-3 and TRBJ1-2; D gene uncertain. CDR3 length: 13 residues. V lost 6 bases and J lost 8, with 16 bases in between. The germline V gene has CDR1 ENHRY and CDR2 SYGVKD. DNA of the CDR3: TGTGCCATCAGCGAACCCCCAGGAGGAGGCTACACCTTC. Protein: CAISEPPGGGYTF.

The chain has TRBV6-6 and TRBJ1-3; D perhaps matches TRBD1 (5 bases). This CDR3 spans 14 amino acids. Germline V gene data show CDR1 as MNHNY and CDR2 as SVGAGI (reference sequence). V was cut by 6 bases and J by 3 bases, with 12 bases left in between. DNA for the CDR3: TGTGCCAGCAGATCCTCGGGGGATGGAAACACCATATATTTT. Translating it yields CASRSSGDGNTIYF.

The rearrangement links TRBV9 to TRBJ1-1; D uncertain. CDR1 and CDR2 (germline): SGDLS, YYNGEE. V was shortened by 6 bases and J by 5 bases, with 23 bases between the two germline ends. The CDR3 has 16 amino acids. CDR3 sequence reads: CASTSLWQINGTEAFF. The CDR3 DNA follows: TGTGCCAGCACGTCCCTTTGGCAGATAAATGGGACTGAAGCTTTCTTT.

The V and J genes are TRBV2 and TRBJ1-2; 7 bases map to TRBD1. The V gene's germline CDR1 is SNHLY and CDR2 FYNNEI. CDR3 size: 13 residues. Unmatched junction bases numbered 11, after V lost 9 bases and J lost 7 bases. CDR3 nucleotides: TGTGCCAGTAGCGGGACAGACCTCTCTGGCTACACCTTC. Translating gives CASSGTDLSGYTF.

The V and J genes are TRBV4-2 and TRBJ1-1, with a tentative D call TRBD1 (5 bases). This CDR3 contains 13 residues. CDR1 and CDR2 (germline): LGHNA, YNFKEQ. V was cut by 0 bases and J by 5 bases, with 7 bases left in between. The CDR3 bases are TGTGCCAGCAGCCAAGAACGGGGGACTGAAGCTTTCTTT. It codes for CASSQERGTEAFF.

V and J are TRBV6-1 and TRBJ2-1; tentatively, D is TRBD2 (6 bases). Looked up from germline, CDR1 is MNHNS and CDR2 is SASEGT. The CDR3 covers 14 residues. V was cut by 1 base and J by 9 bases, with 13 bases left in between. In nucleotides, the CDR3 is TGTGCCAGCAGTGAAGGCGGGCGGGGTGGTGAGCAGTTCTTC. Translation: CASSEGGRGGEQFF.

The V gene is TRBV14, the J gene TRBJ1-2, with a weak D call TRBD1 (5 bases). From germline, CDR1 is SGHDN and CDR2 FVKESK. This CDR3 contains 14 residues. Trimming stripped 5 bases from V and 8 bases from J, with 18 bases between. In DNA form, the CDR3 reads TGTGCCAGCAGCTTCCAGGCCCAGGGCTTCGGCTACACCTTC. It translates to CASSFQAQGFGYTF.

V is TRBV7-9 and J is TRBJ2-2; 7 nucleotides align to TRBD1. The CDR3 is 15 residues long. Losses at the gene ends were 5 bases for V and 4 bases for J; bases not matched to a gene: 7. Germline lookup yields CDR1 SEHNR and CDR2 FQNEAQ (reference sequence). This CDR3 is CASSRNSGGTGELFF. The CDR3 DNA reads TGTGCCAGCAGCCGCAACTCAGGGGGCACCGGGGAGCTGTTTTTT.